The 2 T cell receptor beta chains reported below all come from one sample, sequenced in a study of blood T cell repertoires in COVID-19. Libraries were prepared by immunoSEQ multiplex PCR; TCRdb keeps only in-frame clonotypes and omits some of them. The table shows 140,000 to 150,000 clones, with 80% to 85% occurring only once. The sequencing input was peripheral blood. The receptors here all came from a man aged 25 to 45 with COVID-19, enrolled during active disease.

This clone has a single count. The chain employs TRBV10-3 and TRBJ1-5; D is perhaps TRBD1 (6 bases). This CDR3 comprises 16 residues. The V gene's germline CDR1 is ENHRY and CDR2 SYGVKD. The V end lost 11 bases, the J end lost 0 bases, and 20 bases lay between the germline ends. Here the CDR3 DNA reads TGTGCCGCCTCAAGCCTCGACAGGAATAGCAATCAGCCCCAGCATTTT. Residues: CAASSLDRNSNQPQHF.

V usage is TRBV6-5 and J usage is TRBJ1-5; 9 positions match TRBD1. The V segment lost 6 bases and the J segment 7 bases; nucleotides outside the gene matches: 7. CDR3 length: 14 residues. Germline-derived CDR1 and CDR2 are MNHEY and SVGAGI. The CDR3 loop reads CASRTGTGTQPQHF. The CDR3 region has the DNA TGTGCCAGCAGAACCGGGACAGGGACCCAGCCCCAGCATTTT.